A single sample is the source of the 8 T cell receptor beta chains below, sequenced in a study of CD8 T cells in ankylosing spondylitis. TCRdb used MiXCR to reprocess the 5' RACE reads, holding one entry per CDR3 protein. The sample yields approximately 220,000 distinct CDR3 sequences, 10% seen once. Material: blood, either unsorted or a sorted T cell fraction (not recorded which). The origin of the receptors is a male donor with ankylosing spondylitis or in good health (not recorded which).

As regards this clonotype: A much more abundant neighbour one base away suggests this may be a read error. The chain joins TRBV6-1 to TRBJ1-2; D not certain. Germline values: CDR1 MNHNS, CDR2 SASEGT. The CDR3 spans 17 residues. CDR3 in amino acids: CASSPWAGRTTNYGDTF. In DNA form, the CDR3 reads TGTGCCAGCAGTCCATGGGCCGGACGGACCACTAACTATGGCGACACCTTC.

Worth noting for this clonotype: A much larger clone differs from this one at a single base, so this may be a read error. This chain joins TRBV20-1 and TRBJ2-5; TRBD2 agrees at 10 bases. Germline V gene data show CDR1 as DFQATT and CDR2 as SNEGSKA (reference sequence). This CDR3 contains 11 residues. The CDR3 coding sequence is TGCAGTGGACTAGCGGGCGAGACCCTGTACTTC. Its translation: CSGLAGETLYF.

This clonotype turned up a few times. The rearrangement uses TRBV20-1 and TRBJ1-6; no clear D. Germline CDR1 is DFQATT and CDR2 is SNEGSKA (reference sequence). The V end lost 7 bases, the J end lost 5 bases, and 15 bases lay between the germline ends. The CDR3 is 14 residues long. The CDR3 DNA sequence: TGCAGTGTTTCGCGTGGTGGGGATAATTCACCCCTCCACTTT. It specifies CSVSRGGDNSPLHF.

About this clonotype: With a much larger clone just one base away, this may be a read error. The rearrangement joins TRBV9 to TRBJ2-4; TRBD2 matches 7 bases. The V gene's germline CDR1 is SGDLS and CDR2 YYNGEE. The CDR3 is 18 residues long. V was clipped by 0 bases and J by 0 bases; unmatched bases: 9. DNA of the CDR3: TGTGCCAGCAGCGTAGATCCCCTCAGCGGGGAAGCCAAAAACATTCAGTACTTC. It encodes CASSVDPLSGEAKNIQYF. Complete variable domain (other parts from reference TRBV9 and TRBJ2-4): DSGVTQTPKHLITATGQRVTLRCSPRSGDLSVYWYQQSLDQGLQFLIQYYNGEERAKGNILERFSAQQFPDLHSELNLSSLELGDSALYFCASSVDPLSGEAKNIQYFGAGTRLSVL.

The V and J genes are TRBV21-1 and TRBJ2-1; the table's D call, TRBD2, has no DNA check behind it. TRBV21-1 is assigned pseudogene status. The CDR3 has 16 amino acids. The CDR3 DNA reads TGTGCCAGCAGCCTTCTTGTCAGACTATCCTACAATGAGCAGTTCTTC. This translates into CASSLLVRLSYNEQFF.

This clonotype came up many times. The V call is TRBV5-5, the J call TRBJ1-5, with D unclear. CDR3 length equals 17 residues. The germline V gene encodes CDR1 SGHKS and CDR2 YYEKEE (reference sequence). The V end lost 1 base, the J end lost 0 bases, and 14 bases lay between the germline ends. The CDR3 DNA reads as TGTGCCAGCAGCTTGAATCCGGGGTCCTATAGCAATCAGCCCCAGCATTTT. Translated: CASSLNPGSYSNQPQHF.

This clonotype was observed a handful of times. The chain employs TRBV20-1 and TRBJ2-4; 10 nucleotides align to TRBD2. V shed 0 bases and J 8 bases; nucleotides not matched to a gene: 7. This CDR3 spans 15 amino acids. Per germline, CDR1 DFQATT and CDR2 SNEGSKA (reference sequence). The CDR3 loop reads CSARDPSGGNDIQYF. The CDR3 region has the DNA TGCAGTGCTAGAGACCCTAGCGGGGGTAACGACATTCAGTACTTC.

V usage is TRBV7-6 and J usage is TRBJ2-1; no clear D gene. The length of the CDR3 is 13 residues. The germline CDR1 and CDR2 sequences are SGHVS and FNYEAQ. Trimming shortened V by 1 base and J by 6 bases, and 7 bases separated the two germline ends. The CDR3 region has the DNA TGTGCCAGCAGCTTAGAACCGTCCAATGAGCAGTTCTTC. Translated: CASSLEPSNEQFF.